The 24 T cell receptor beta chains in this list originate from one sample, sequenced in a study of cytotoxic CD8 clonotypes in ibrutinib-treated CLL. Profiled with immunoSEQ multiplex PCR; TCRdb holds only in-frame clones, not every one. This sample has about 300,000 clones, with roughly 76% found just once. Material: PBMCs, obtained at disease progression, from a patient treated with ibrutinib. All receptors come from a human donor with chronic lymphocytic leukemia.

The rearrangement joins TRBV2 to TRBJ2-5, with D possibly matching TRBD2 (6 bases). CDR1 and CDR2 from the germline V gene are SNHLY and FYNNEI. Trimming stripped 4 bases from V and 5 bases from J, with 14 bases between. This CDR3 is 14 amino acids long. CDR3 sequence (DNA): TGTGCCAGCAGTGTCGGGTCCACTAGCGAGACCCAGTACTTC. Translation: CASSVGSTSETQYF.

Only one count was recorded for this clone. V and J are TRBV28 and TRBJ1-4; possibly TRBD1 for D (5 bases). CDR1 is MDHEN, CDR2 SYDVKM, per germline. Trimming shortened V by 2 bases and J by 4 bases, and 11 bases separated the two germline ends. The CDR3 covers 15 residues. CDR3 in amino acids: CASSLPSGLNEKLFF. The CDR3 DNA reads TGTGCCAGCAGTTTACCTTCGGGGCTTAATGAAAAACTGTTTTTT.

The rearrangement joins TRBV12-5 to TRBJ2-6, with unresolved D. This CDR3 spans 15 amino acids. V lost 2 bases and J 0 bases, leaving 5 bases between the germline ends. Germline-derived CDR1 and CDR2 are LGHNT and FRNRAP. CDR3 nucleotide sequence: TGTGCTAGTGGTTTGTACCACTCTGGGGCCAACGTCCTGACTTTC. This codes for CASGLYHSGANVLTF.

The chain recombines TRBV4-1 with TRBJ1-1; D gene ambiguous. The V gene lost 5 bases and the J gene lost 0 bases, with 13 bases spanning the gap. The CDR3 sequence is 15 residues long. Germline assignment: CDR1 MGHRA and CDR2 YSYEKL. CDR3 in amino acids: CASSFTVGLNTEAFF. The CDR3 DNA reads TGCGCCAGCAGCTTTACTGTAGGCCTGAACACTGAAGCTTTCTTT.

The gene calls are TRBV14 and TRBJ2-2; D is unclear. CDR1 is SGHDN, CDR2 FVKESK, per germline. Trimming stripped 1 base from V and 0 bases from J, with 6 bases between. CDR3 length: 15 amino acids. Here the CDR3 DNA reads TGTGCCAGCAGCCAAGCCAGAGCGAACACCGGGGAGCTGTTTTTT. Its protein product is CASSQARANTGELFF.

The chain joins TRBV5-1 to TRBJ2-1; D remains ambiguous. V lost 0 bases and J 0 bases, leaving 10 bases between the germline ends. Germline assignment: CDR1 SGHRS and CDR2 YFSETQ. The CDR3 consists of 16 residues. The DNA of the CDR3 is TGCGCCAGCAGCTTGGCCCCCTACAGCTCCTACAATGAGCAGTTCTTC. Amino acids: CASSLAPYSSYNEQFF.

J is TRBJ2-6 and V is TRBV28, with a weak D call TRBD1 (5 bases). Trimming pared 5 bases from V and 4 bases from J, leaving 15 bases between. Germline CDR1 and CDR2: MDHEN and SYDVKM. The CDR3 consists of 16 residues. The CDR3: CASSPYQGYGANVLTF. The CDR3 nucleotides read TGTGCCAGCAGTCCCTATCAGGGTTACGGGGCCAACGTCCTGACTTTC. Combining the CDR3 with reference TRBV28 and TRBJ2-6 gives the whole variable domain DVKVTQSSRYLVKRTGEKVFLECVQDMDHENMFWYRQDPGLGLRLIYFSYDVKMKEKGDIPEGYSVSREKKERFSLILESASTNQTSMYLCASSPYQGYGANVLTFGAGSRLTVL.

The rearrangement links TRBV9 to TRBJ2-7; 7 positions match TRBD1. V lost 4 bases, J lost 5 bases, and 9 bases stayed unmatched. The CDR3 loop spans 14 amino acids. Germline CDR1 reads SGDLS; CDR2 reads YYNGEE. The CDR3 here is CASSPRQGPNEQYF. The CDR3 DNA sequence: TGTGCCAGCAGCCCCCGACAGGGTCCCAACGAGCAGTACTTC.

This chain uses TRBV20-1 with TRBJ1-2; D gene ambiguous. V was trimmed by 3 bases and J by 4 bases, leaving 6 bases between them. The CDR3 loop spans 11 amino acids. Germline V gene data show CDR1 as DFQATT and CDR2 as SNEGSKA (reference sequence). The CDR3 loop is CSASFGYGYTF. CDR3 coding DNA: TGCAGTGCTAGTTTTGGCTATGGCTACACCTTC.

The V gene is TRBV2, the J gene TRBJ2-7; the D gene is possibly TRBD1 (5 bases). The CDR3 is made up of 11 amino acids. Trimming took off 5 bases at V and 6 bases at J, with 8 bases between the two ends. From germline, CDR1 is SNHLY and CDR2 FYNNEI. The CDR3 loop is CASSLGVEQYF. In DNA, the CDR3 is TGTGCCAGCAGTTTAGGGGTCGAGCAGTACTTC.

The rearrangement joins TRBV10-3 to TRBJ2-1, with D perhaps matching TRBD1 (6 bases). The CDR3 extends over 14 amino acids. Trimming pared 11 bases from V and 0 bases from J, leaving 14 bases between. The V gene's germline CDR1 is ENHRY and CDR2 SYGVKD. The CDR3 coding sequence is TGTGCCGCGCGAGGACAGAGCTCCTACAATGAGCAGTTCTTC. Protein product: CAARGQSSYNEQFF.

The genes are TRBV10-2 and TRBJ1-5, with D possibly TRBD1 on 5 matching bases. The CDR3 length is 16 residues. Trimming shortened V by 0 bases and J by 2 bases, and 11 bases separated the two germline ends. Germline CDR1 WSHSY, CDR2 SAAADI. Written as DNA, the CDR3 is TGCGCCAGCAGTGAGTCGACCCCGACAGGCAATCAGCCCCAGCATTTT. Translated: CASSESTPTGNQPQHF.

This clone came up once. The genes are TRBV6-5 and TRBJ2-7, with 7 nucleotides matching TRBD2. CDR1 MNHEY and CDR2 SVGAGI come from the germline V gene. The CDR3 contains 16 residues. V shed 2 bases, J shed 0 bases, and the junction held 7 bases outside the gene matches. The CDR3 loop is CASSYRTSGTSYEQYF. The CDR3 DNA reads TGTGCCAGCAGTTACAGGACCAGCGGGACCTCCTACGAGCAGTACTTC.

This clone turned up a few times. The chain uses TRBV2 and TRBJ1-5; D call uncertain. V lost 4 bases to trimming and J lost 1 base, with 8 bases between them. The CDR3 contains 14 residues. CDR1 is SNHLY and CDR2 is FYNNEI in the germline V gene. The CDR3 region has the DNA TGTGCCAGCAGTGCTAGAGGAAGCAATCAGCCCCAGCATTTT. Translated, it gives CASSARGSNQPQHF. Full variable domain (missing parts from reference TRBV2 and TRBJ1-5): EPEVTQTPSHQVTQMGQEVILRCVPISNHLYFYWYRQILGQKVEFLVSFYNNEISEKSEIFDDQFSVERPDGSNFTLKIRSTKLEDSAMYFCASSARGSNQPQHFGDGTRLSIL.

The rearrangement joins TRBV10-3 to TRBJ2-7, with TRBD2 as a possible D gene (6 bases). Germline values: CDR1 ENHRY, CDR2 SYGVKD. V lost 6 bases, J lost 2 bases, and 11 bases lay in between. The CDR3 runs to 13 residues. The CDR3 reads CAIRQGGTYEQYF. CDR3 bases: TGTGCCATCAGGCAGGGCGGGACCTACGAGCAGTACTTC.

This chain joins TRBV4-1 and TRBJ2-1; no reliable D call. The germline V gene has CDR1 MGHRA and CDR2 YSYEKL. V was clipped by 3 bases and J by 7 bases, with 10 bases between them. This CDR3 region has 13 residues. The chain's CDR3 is CASSHAQANEQFF. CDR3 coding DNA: TGCGCCAGCAGCCATGCGCAGGCTAATGAGCAGTTCTTC.

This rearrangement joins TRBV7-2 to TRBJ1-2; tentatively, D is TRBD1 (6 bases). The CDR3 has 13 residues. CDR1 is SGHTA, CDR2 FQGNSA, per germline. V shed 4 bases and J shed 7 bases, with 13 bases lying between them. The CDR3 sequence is CASSSPGQSGYTF. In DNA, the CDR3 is TGTGCCAGCAGCTCACCGGGACAAAGTGGCTACACCTTC.

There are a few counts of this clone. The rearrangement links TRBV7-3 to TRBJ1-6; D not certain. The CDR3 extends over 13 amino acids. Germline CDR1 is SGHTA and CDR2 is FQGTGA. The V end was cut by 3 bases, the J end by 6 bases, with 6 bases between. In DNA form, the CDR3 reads TGTGCCAGCAGCTTTGGCACTAATTCACCCCTCCACTTT. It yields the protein CASSFGTNSPLHF.

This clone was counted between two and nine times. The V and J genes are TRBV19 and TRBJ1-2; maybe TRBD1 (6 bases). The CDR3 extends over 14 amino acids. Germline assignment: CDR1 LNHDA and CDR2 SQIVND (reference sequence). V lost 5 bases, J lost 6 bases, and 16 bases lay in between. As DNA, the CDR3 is TGTGCCAGTAGTCTTACTCAGGGGAGTCATGGCTACACCTTC. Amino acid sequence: CASSLTQGSHGYTF.

The CDR3 loop reads CASSPLDYEQYF. CDR3 nucleotides: TGTGCCAGCAGCCCCCTGGACTACGAGCAGTACTTC. The J gene is TRBJ2-7, the V gene TRBV11-2; D is uncertain. V was cut by 5 bases and J by 3 bases, with 8 bases left in between. CDR3 length equals 12 residues. CDR1 is SGHAT, CDR2 FQNNGV, per germline.

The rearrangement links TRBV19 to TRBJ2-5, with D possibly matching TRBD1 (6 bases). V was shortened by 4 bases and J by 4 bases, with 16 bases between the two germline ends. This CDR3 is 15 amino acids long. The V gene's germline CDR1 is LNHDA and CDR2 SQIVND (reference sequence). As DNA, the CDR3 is TGTGCCAGTAGTAGGACCAGGGGTCAGGCAGAGACCCAGTACTTC. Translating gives CASSRTRGQAETQYF.

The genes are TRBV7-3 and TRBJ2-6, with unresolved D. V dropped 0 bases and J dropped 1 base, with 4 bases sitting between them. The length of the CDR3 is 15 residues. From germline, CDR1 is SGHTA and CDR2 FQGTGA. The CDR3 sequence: CASSLTWSGANVLTF. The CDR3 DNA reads TGTGCCAGCAGCTTAACATGGTCTGGGGCCAACGTCCTGACTTTC.

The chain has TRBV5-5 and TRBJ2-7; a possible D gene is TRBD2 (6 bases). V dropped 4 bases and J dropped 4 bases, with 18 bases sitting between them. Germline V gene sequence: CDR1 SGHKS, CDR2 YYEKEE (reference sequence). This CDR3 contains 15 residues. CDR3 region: CASSGEVAVLYEQYF. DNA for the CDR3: TGTGCCAGCAGCGGCGAGGTAGCGGTGCTATACGAGCAGTACTTC. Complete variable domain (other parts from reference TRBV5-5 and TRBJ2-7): DAGVTQSPTHLIKTRGQQVTLRCSPISGHKSVSWYQQVLGQGPQFIFQYYEKEERGRGNFPDRFSARQFPNYSSELNVNALLLGDSALYLCASSGEVAVLYEQYFGPGTRLTVT.

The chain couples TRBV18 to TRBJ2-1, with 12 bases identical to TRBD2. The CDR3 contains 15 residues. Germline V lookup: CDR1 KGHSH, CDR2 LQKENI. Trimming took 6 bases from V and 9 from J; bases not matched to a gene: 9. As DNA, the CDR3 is TGTGCCAGCTCGTCTAGCGGGGGGGTTAGAAGTGAGCAGTTCTTC. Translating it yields CASSSSGGVRSEQFF.